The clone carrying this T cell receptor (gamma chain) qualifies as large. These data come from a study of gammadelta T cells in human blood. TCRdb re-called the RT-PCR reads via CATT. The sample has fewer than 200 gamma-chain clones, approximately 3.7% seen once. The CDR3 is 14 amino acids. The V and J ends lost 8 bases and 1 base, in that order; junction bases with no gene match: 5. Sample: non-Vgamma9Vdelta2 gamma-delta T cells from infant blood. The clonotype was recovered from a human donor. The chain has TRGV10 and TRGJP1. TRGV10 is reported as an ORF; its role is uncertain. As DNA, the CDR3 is TGTGCTGCGTGGGATTGTACCACTGGTTGGTTCAAGATATTT. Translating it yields CAAWDCTTGWFKIF.